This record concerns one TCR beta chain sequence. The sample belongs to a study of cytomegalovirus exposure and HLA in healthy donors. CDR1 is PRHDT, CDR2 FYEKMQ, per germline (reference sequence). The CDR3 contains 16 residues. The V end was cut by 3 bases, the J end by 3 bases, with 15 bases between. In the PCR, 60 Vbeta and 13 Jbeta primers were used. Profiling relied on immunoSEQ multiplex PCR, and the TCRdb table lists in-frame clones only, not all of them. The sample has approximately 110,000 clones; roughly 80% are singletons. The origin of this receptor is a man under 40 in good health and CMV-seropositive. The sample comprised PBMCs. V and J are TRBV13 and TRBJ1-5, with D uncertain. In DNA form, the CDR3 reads TGTGCCAGCAGCTTTGCGGGAGGTGGAAACAATCAGCCCCAGCATTTT. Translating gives CASSFAGGGNNQPQHF.